The TCR beta chain described here comes from a study of cytomegalovirus exposure and HLA in healthy donors. Looked up from germline, CDR1 is MDHEN and CDR2 is SYDVKM. V dropped 6 bases and J dropped 2 bases, with 14 bases sitting between them. The CDR3 extends over 15 amino acids. As regards this clone: Its antigen is not known.

Repertoires were generated with immunoSEQ multiplex PCR, while TCRdb's copy carries only in-frame clones and drops some. This sample has tens of thousands of clones, with 91% found just once. Study-wide results and caveats: As confirmed in vitro, a few CMV-associated chains were specific for CMV antigens.

The J gene is TRBJ2-1, the V gene TRBV28; tentatively, D is TRBD1 (5 bases). Material for sequencing was PBMCs. This receptor was obtained from a man aged 18 to 30 in good health and CMV-seronegative. The CDR3 sequence is CASRLHKGAYNEQFF. DNA for the CDR3: TGTGCCAGCAGACTCCATAAAGGGGCCTACAATGAGCAGTTCTTC.